This TCR beta chain originates from a study of T cells in tuberculosis. CDR3 length equals 14 residues. Germline V CDR1 and CDR2: SGHNT, YYREEE (reference sequence). V was clipped by 7 bases and J by 0 bases; unmatched bases: 6. On average roughly 90,000 T cells per donor were immunosequenced. TCRdb's table, derived via immunoSEQ multiplex PCR, lists solely in-frame clones and lacks some. Here the sample spans about 36,000 clones, nearly 95% being singletons. Input material: PBMCs. The TCR sequence derives from a donor aged 10-29 years with latent tuberculosis or without tuberculosis infection. V and J are TRBV5-4 and TRBJ1-2; 7 nucleotides match TRBD1. The DNA of the CDR3 is TGTGCCAGCGCCGCCAGGGGGACTAACTATGGCTACACCTTC. This gives the protein CASAARGTNYGYTF.